This TCR beta chain originates from a study of OX40 agonist ivuxolimab in advanced cancers. The data were produced by immunoSEQ multiplex PCR, yet TCRdb's version contains in-frame clones alone and is incomplete. The repertoire holds 30,000 to 40,000 clones, with around nine tenths as singletons. CDR3 size: 14 residues. Trimming pared 0 bases from V and 7 bases from J, leaving 11 bases between. The germline V gene encodes CDR1 ENHRY and CDR2 SYGVKD. The sequence came from an adult with an advanced solid tumor such as melanoma, head and neck, liver or kidney cancer. The chain carries TRBV10-3 and TRBJ2-3; D is unresolved. This sample comprised CD4+ or CD8+ T cells sorted from blood, obtained in a trial of the OX40 agonist ivuxolimab. The CDR3 DNA follows: TGTGCCATCAGTGAGTCGAACGATCCACATACGCAGTATTTT. Residues: CAISESNDPHTQYF.